Here is one TCR beta chain with its context. This specimen belongs to a study of Ad26.COV2.S vaccination and SARS-CoV-2 variants. Study information: Administration of Ad26.COV2.S was intramuscular, either once or twice 56 days apart.

The table came from immunoSEQ multiplex PCR; TCRdb's copy has only in-frame clones and leaves some out. The table shows 440,000 or so clones, with around 90% occurring only once. As for treatment: roughly 20 received Ad26.COV2.S at low or high dose, single or two shots; about five received placebo; per-sample allocation not given. Specimen acquisition occurred on day 63 following the initial vaccine or placebo injection. Trimming cost V 2 bases and J 9 bases; bases outside gene matches: 13. Per germline, CDR1 SGHDT and CDR2 YYEEEE. This CDR3 spans 15 amino acids. This chain uses TRBV5-6 with TRBJ2-5; 7 nucleotides line up with TRBD2. This material consisted of peripheral blood, taken in a trial of Ad26.COV2.S vaccine versus placebo. This TCR was sampled from a person aged 18 to 59 who received the Ad26.COV2.S COVID-19 vaccine or a placebo. The DNA for the CDR3 is TGTGCCAGCAGCTTTCCGCCCGGACTAGATAGGGCCCAGTACTTC. Its translation is CASSFPPGLDRAQYF.